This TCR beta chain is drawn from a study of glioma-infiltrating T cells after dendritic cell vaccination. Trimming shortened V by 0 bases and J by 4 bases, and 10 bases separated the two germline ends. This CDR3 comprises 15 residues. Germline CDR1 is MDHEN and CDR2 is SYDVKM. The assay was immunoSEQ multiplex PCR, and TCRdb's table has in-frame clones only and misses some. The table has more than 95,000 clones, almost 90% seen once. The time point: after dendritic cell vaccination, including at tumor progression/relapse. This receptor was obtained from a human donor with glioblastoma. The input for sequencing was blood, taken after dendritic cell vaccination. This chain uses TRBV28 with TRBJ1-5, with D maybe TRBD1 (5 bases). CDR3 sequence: CASSLWGGGNQPQHF. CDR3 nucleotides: TGTGCCAGCAGTTTATGGGGGGGAGGGAATCAGCCCCAGCATTTT.